This T cell receptor (beta chain) was found in a study of T cell changes during pregnancy in multiple sclerosis. J gave up 6 bases and V 3 bases, and 9 bases lay outside the gene matches. The CDR3 spans 15 residues. Looked up from germline, CDR1 is GTSNPN and CDR2 is SVGIG (reference sequence). The table came from immunoSEQ multiplex PCR; TCRdb's copy has only in-frame clones and leaves some out. The table records tens of thousands of clones, 80% to 95% of them present only once. The clonotype comes from a female donor in good health, enrolled as a control in a pregnancy study. The sample in question was peripheral blood, obtained after pregnancy. This chain connects TRBV30 to TRBJ1-5; 9 nucleotides line up with TRBD1. The CDR3 is CAWSATGTGFQPQHF. CDR3 DNA sequence: TGTGCCTGGAGCGCCACCGGGACAGGGTTTCAGCCCCAGCATTTT.